Below are 16 T cell receptor beta chains sequenced from a single sample in a study of OX40 agonist ivuxolimab in advanced cancers. Clones were read by immunoSEQ multiplex PCR, and TCRdb kept only the in-frame ones, dropping some. This sample has approximately 77,000 clones, with about 80% found just once. Sequenced here: CD4+ or CD8+ T cells sorted from blood, sampled in a trial of the OX40 agonist ivuxolimab. These receptors all come from an adult with an advanced solid tumor such as melanoma, head and neck, liver or kidney cancer.

With respect to this clone: The sample contains more than one DNA sequence encoding this CDR3. The chain carries TRBV5-1 and TRBJ2-5; 9 nucleotides match TRBD2. Germline CDR1 SGHRS, CDR2 YFSETQ. The CDR3 sequence is 15 residues long. J lost 1 base, V lost 4 bases, and 5 bases had no gene match. The CDR3 DNA is TGCGCCAGCAGCCTTAGCGGGGGAACCCAAGAGACCCAGTACTTC. Protein product: CASSLSGGTQETQYF.

The chain carries TRBV5-4 and TRBJ2-3, with D perhaps assigned TRBD1 or TRBD2 (6 bases each). The CDR3 extends over 15 amino acids. The V end was cut by 1 base, the J end by 6 bases, with 15 bases between. CDR1 is SGHNT and CDR2 is YYREEE in the germline V gene (reference sequence). CDR3: CASSLSTGGRDTQYF. DNA for the CDR3: TGTGCCAGCAGCTTGTCTACCGGGGGCAGGGATACGCAGTATTTT. Based on the CDR3 plus reference TRBV5-4 and TRBJ2-3, the full variable domain is ETGVTQSPTHLIKTRGQQVTLRCSSQSGHNTVSWYQQALGQGPQFIFQYYREEENGRGNFPPRFSGLQFPNYSSELNVNALELDDSALYLCASSLSTGGRDTQYFGPGTRLTVL.

This chain joins TRBV7-2 and TRBJ2-5, with 9 bases identical to TRBD2. The ends lost 1 base at V and 5 bases at J; junction bases unmatched: 11. The CDR3 contains 17 residues. Germline-derived CDR1 and CDR2 are SGHTA and FQGNSA. The CDR3 nucleotides read TGTGCCAGCAGCTTAGGAGCGGGAGGCAATCGGCGGGAGACCCAGTACTTC. Translated: CASSLGAGGNRRETQYF.

The chain links TRBV10-3 to TRBJ2-5, with D unresolved. The J call is doubtful: the DNA matches TRBJ2-7 better. CDR1 is ENHRY and CDR2 is SYGVKD in the germline V gene. The CDR3 is 14 amino acids. CDR3 protein: CAISESTDVGEQYF. CDR3 coding DNA: TGTGCCATCAGTGAGTCAACAGACGTCGGCGAGCAGTACTTC.

This chain uses TRBV2 with TRBJ2-7; D unresolved. Germline-derived CDR1 and CDR2 are SNHLY and FYNNEI. The CDR3 extends over 14 amino acids. Trimming left V 4 bases short and J 2 bases short, with 12 bases between. The CDR3 loop reads CASSAGPIPYEQYF. CDR3 coding DNA: TGTGCCAGCAGTGCGGGCCCGATCCCCTACGAGCAGTACTTC.

The CDR3 loop reads CASSEKRGGAQYF. The CDR3 DNA reads TGTGCCAGCAGTGAGAAGCGGGGAGGGGCCCAGTACTTC. The rearrangement uses TRBV2 and TRBJ2-5; TRBD2 matches at 7 bases. The CDR3 is 13 amino acids. The trim removed 3 bases at V and 9 bases at J, leaving 7 bases unmatched. The germline gives CDR1 SNHLY, CDR2 FYNNEI.

The genes are TRBV5-1 and TRBJ2-7; a possible D gene is TRBD2 (6 bases). V lost 1 base to trimming and J lost 5 bases, with 10 bases between them. There are 13 residues in the CDR3. Germline CDR1 SGHRS, CDR2 YFSETQ. CDR3 nucleotide sequence: TGCGCCAGCAGCTTGCAGGGAGGCGACGAGCAGTACTTC. Amino acid sequence: CASSLQGGDEQYF. Full variable domain (rest looked up from reference TRBV5-1 and TRBJ2-7): KAGVTQTPRYLIKTRGQQVTLSCSPISGHRSVSWYQQTPGQGLQFLFEYFSETQRNKGNFPGRFSGRQFSNSRSEMNVSTLELGDSALYLCASSLQGGDEQYFGPGTRLTVT.

This chain uses TRBV7-9 with TRBJ2-7, with unresolved D. The V end lost 7 bases, the J end lost 7 bases, and 20 bases lay between the germline ends. Looked up from germline, CDR1 is SEHNR and CDR2 is FQNEAQ (reference sequence). CDR3 length equals 14 residues. CDR3 sequence (DNA): TGTGCCAGCAAACCGGATACCTCCCAACGAGAGCAGTACTTC. This gives the protein CASKPDTSQREQYF.

This clone appeared once. The J gene is TRBJ2-5, the V gene TRBV7-2, with D uncertain. CDR1 and CDR2 from the germline V gene are SGHTA and FQGNSA. The CDR3 contains 12 residues. V was trimmed by 5 bases and J by 7 bases, leaving 11 bases between them. Written as DNA, the CDR3 is TGTGCCAGCAGCGTGCCTGGAATGACCCAGTACTTC. Amino acid sequence: CASSVPGMTQYF.

The chain has TRBV7-2 and TRBJ2-1; 8 bases are shared with TRBD2. The junction had 3 bases not matched to a gene; V was cut back by 3 bases and J by 2 bases. Germline V gene sequence: CDR1 SGHTA, CDR2 FQGNSA. This CDR3 is 15 amino acids long. In DNA form, the CDR3 reads TGTGCCAGCAGCTTCGGAGCGGGAGCCTACAATGAGCAGTTCTTC. Amino acids: CASSFGAGAYNEQFF. Filled out from reference TRBV7-2 and TRBJ2-1, the complete variable domain reads GAGVSQSPSNKVTEKGKDVELRCDPISGHTALYWYRQSLGQGLEFLIYFQGNSAPDKSGLPSDRFSAERTGGSVSTLTIQRTQQEDSAVYLCASSFGAGAYNEQFFGPGTRLTVL.

The chain combines TRBV19 with TRBJ2-5; possibly TRBD2 for D (5 bases). The CDR3 spans 14 residues. Germline CDR1 is LNHDA and CDR2 is SQIVND (reference sequence). V was cut by 2 bases and J by 4 bases, with 11 bases left in between. The CDR3 protein is CASSITAAPETQYF. The DNA of the CDR3 is TGTGCCAGTAGTATAACAGCGGCACCAGAGACCCAGTACTTC.

The J gene is TRBJ2-7, the V gene TRBV14; 13 nucleotides agree with TRBD2. This CDR3 is built from 15 residues. In germline, CDR1 is SGHDN, CDR2 FVKESK. V gave up 3 bases and J gave up 7 bases; unmatched junction bases: 6. The CDR3 DNA follows: TGTGCCAGCAGCCACTCCGGGACTAGCGGGGTTGAGCAGTACTTC. Protein: CASSHSGTSGVEQYF.

The chain couples TRBV2 to TRBJ1-1, with 10 bases aligning to TRBD1. This CDR3 is 14 amino acids long. Germline CDR1 is SNHLY and CDR2 is FYNNEI. J gave up 2 bases and V 6 bases, and 3 bases lay outside the gene matches. CDR3 region: CASRGDRGNTEAFF. CDR3 nucleotide sequence: TGTGCCAGCAGAGGGGACAGGGGCAACACTGAAGCTTTCTTT.

To note about this clone: Relative to the germline gene, one junction end is altered; a read error may explain this. The chain couples TRBV7-7 to TRBJ2-5; D assignment may be TRBD1 or TRBD2 (5 bases each). The CDR3 runs to 16 residues. In germline, CDR1 is SSHAT, CDR2 FNYEAQ (reference sequence). The CDR3 here is CASSLTLGPLMETQYF. The CDR3 DNA is TGTGCTAGCAGTTTAACCTTGGGACCCCTTATGGAGACCCAGTACTTC.

CDR3 DNA: TGTGCCTACCGGGCCTACTCCTATGGCTACACCTTC. Its protein product is CAYRAYSYGYTF. The chain has TRBV30 and TRBJ1-2; D remains unclear. V was cut by 7 bases and J by 4 bases, with 13 bases left in between. CDR3 length: 12 amino acids. In germline, CDR1 is GTSNPN, CDR2 SVGIG (reference sequence).

The rearrangement joins TRBV7-9 to TRBJ2-7; possible D gene TRBD1, 6 bases. Trimming stripped 3 bases from V and 9 bases from J, with 9 bases between. The CDR3 sequence is 11 residues long. Germline V lookup: CDR1 SEHNR, CDR2 FQNEAQ (reference sequence). The CDR3 DNA follows: TGTGCCAGCAGCTTTGGGGGCACGCAGTACTTC. Protein sequence: CASSFGGTQYF. Full variable domain (outside the CDR3, taken from reference TRBV7-9 and TRBJ2-7): DTGVSQNPRHKITKRGQNVTFRCDPISEHNRLYWYRQTLGQGPEFLTYFQNEAQLEKSRLLSDRFSAERPKGSFSTLEIQRTEQGDSAMYLCASSFGGTQYFGPGTRLTVT.